Below are 22 T cell receptor beta chains sequenced from a single sample in a study of blood T cell repertoires in COVID-19. Produced via immunoSEQ multiplex PCR; TCRdb's table is partial and in-frame only. The sample has around 100,000 clones, approximately 80% seen once. The sample comprised peripheral blood. Receptors were obtained from a man in his 70s with active or convalescent COVID-19.

This clone was seen only a few times. V is TRBV9 and J is TRBJ1-4, with D possibly matching TRBD1 (5 bases). CDR3 length equals 17 residues. V lost 0 bases and J lost 1, with 13 bases in between. In germline, CDR1 is SGDLS, CDR2 YYNGEE. This chain's CDR3 is CASSVGAGGGTNEKLFF. The CDR3 nucleotides read TGTGCCAGCAGCGTAGGAGCCGGGGGAGGAACTAATGAAAAACTGTTTTTT.

V is TRBV27 and J is TRBJ2-3; 8 bases match TRBD2. The V and J ends lost 10 bases and 0 bases, in that order; junction bases with no gene match: 6. In germline, CDR1 is MNHEY, CDR2 SMNVEV (reference sequence). The CDR3 sequence is 14 residues long. The CDR3 protein is CATASGGSTDTQYF. CDR3 bases: TGTGCCACCGCAAGCGGGGGTAGCACAGATACGCAGTATTTT.

V and J are TRBV6-2 or TRBV6-3 and TRBJ2-1, with a weak D call TRBD2 (5 bases). The CDR3 is 13 amino acids. V shed 6 bases and J shed 5 bases, with 11 bases lying between them. The V gene's germline CDR1 is MNHEY and CDR2 SVGEGT. The CDR3 bases are TGTGCCAGCAGCCCAGCGGTGAACAATGAGCAGTTCTTC. Its translation: CASSPAVNNEQFF.

V gene TRBV18 combines with J gene TRBJ1-5; tentative D call: TRBD1 (6 bases). The CDR3 loop spans 15 amino acids. Trimming cost V 4 bases and J 0 bases, with 10 bases left between them. Germline V CDR1 and CDR2: KGHSH, LQKENI. CDR3 sequence (DNA): TGTGCCAGCTCACTAGGACAGAGTAGCAATCAGCCCCAGCATTTT. Amino acid sequence: CASSLGQSSNQPQHF.

CDR3: CASSVDQANEKYF. For the CDR3, the DNA is TGTGCCAGCAGCGTAGATCAGGCCAACGAGAAGTACTTC. The chain recombines TRBV9 with TRBJ2-4, with unresolved D. Trimming stripped 0 bases from V and 14 bases from J, with 15 bases between. Germline V CDR1 and CDR2: SGDLS, YYNGEE. This CDR3 has 13 amino acids.

The chain couples TRBV5-5 to TRBJ1-4; 7 positions match TRBD1. The V gene end was trimmed by 6 bases and the J gene end by 8 bases; junction bases not matched to a gene: 10. This CDR3 region has 14 residues. The V gene's germline CDR1 is SGHKS and CDR2 YYEKEE (reference sequence). The CDR3 DNA follows: TGTGCCAGCACCCCAACCCACAGGGGAGAAAAACTGTTTTTT. It is translated as CASTPTHRGEKLFF.

This clone appeared a few times. The chain recombines TRBV5-5 with TRBJ2-3, with D possibly being TRBD1 (6 bases). The germline V gene has CDR1 SGHKS and CDR2 YYEKEE (reference sequence). The CDR3 has 14 amino acids. V was pared by 2 bases and J by 4 bases, with 11 bases between. The CDR3 loop is CASSLGQGSDTQYF. CDR3 sequence (DNA): TGTGCCAGCAGCTTAGGTCAGGGGTCAGATACGCAGTATTTT.

This chain's CDR3 is CAWEAAGDEKLFF. Written as DNA, the CDR3 is TGTGCCTGGGAGGCGGCAGGGGATGAAAAACTGTTTTTT. V gene TRBV30 combines with J gene TRBJ1-4; tentatively, D is TRBD1 (6 bases). Germline V gene sequence: CDR1 GTSNPN, CDR2 SVGIG (reference sequence). V was clipped by 5 bases and J by 6 bases, with 13 bases between them. The CDR3 contains 13 residues.

The V and J genes are TRBV7-6 and TRBJ2-5, with TRBD1 identical over 9 bases. The CDR3 contains 16 residues. Germline V gene sequence: CDR1 SGHVS, CDR2 FNYEAQ. V trimming: 1 base; J trimming: 2 bases; junction bases outside the gene matches: 5. The CDR3 here is CASSLEQGARQETQYF. Written as DNA, the CDR3 is TGTGCCAGCAGCTTAGAACAGGGGGCGAGGCAAGAGACCCAGTACTTC.

The CDR3 nucleotides are TGTGCCAGCAGCGTAGGCCAGGGAACTAACTATGGCTACACCTTC. Amino acids: CASSVGQGTNYGYTF. The chain combines TRBV9 with TRBJ1-2, with D possibly being TRBD1 (5 bases). The CDR3 covers 15 residues. Looked up from germline, CDR1 is SGDLS and CDR2 is YYNGEE. V lost 0 bases and J 0 bases, leaving 9 bases between the germline ends.

V and J are TRBV5-1 and TRBJ1-2, with 9 bases fitting TRBD1. The J segment lost 0 bases and the V segment lost 3 bases, leaving 18 bases of the junction unmatched. The CDR3 spans 20 residues. Germline CDR1 SGHRS, CDR2 YFSETQ. For the CDR3, the DNA is TGCGCCAGCAGCTCGACGACAGGGGGATGGCTACGACCAACTAACTATGGCTACACCTTC. This encodes CASSSTTGGWLRPTNYGYTF.

The genes are TRBV12-5 and TRBJ1-6; tentatively, D is TRBD1 (5 bases). The germline V gene has CDR1 LGHNT and CDR2 FRNRAP. V lost 2 bases and J lost 6, with 14 bases in between. CDR3 length equals 16 residues. The DNA for the CDR3 is TGTGCTAGTGGTTTGATTACTGGGACTGCTAATTCACCCCTCCACTTT. This sequence encodes CASGLITGTANSPLHF.

The chain couples TRBV18 to TRBJ1-1; D ambiguous. Trimming left V 1 base short and J 1 base short, with 7 bases between. The CDR3 totals 14 residues. Germline CDR1 reads KGHSH; CDR2 reads LQKENI. CDR3 bases: TGTGCCAGCTCACCACAAAACGGGAACACTGAAGCTTTCTTT. It yields the protein CASSPQNGNTEAFF.

The CDR3 sequence is CASSGPMETSSNEQFF. CDR3 nucleotide sequence: TGTGCCAGCAGCGGACCCATGGAGACTAGCTCCAATGAGCAGTTCTTC. This chain uses TRBV9 with TRBJ2-1, with TRBD2 matching 7 bases. Trimming cost V 3 bases and J 6 bases; bases outside gene matches: 12. The CDR3 contains 16 residues. Germline V lookup: CDR1 SGDLS, CDR2 YYNGEE.

The chain carries TRBV27 and TRBJ2-7; 7 bases align to TRBD1. Germline V gene sequence: CDR1 MNHEY, CDR2 SMNVEV (reference sequence). V was clipped by 7 bases and J by 0 bases; unmatched bases: 6. The CDR3 is made up of 14 amino acids. CDR3: CASTGQANSYEQYF. Written as DNA, the CDR3 is TGTGCCAGCACCGGACAGGCAAACTCCTACGAGCAGTACTTC.

The chain has TRBV19 and TRBJ1-1, with D possibly being TRBD1 (5 bases). The CDR3 loop spans 15 amino acids. Germline assignment: CDR1 LNHDA and CDR2 SQIVND (reference sequence). The V gene lost 9 bases and the J gene lost 7 bases, with 24 bases spanning the gap. The CDR3, as DNA: TGTGCCAGCCCCTGGACGGCCTGGGGGGAGGGTGAAGCTTTCTTT. It translates to CASPWTAWGEGEAFF.

The chain combines TRBV20-1 with TRBJ2-1, with a possible D match to TRBD1 (6 bases). The CDR3 runs to 10 residues. V was trimmed by 5 bases and J by 10 bases, leaving 9 bases between them. CDR1 and CDR2 from the germline V gene are DFQATT and SNEGSKA (reference sequence). The CDR3 DNA is TGCAGTGCTGGACAGAGGGAGCAGTTCTTC. It codes for CSAGQREQFF.

This chain links TRBV18 with TRBJ2-7; D remains unclear. With 3 bases removed from V and 2 bases from J, the gap between germline ends came to 11 bases. CDR3 size: 14 residues. Per germline, CDR1 KGHSH and CDR2 LQKENI. The CDR3 reads CASSPWSTTYEQYF. The DNA for the CDR3 is TGTGCCAGCTCACCCTGGAGCACAACCTACGAGCAGTACTTC.

This clone was seen once. The chain recombines TRBV7-9 with TRBJ2-4; TRBD1 matches 9 bases. There are 19 residues in the CDR3. Looked up from germline, CDR1 is SEHNR and CDR2 is FQNEAQ (reference sequence). V shed 1 base and J 1 base; nucleotides not matched to a gene: 11. The CDR3 DNA is TGTGCCAGCAGCTTAGTCGTGACAGGGGGGAAGTGGGCCAAAAACATTCAGTACTTC. Translation: CASSLVVTGGKWAKNIQYF.

This chain links TRBV9 with TRBJ2-3; D gene uncertain. This CDR3 region has 15 residues. V was shortened by 0 bases and J by 6 bases, with 14 bases between the two germline ends. Germline loops: CDR1 SGDLS, CDR2 YYNGEE. The CDR3 sequence is CASSVVAHHGDTQYF. The CDR3, as DNA: TGTGCCAGCAGCGTAGTAGCCCACCATGGGGATACGCAGTATTTT.

The chain recombines TRBV9 with TRBJ2-3; 12 positions match TRBD2. V trimming: 4 bases; J trimming: 4 bases; junction bases outside the gene matches: 7. Looked up from germline, CDR1 is SGDLS and CDR2 is YYNGEE. CDR3 length equals 16 residues. CDR3 DNA sequence: TGTGCCAGCAGCCCATGGACTAGCGGGGTGCCAGATACGCAGTATTTT. This gives the protein CASSPWTSGVPDTQYF.

This clone occurred a few times. The chain carries TRBV5-6 and TRBJ1-2; D is unresolved. V dropped 0 bases and J dropped 3 bases, with 6 bases sitting between them. Germline V gives CDR1 SGHDT, CDR2 YYEEEE. The CDR3 is made up of 13 amino acids. The chain's CDR3 is CASSLVSDYGYTF. CDR3 sequence (DNA): TGTGCCAGCAGCTTGGTGTCGGACTATGGCTACACCTTC. The entire variable domain, with the rest obtained from reference TRBV5-6 and TRBJ1-2, is as follows: DAGVTQSPTHLIKTRGQQVTLRCSPKSGHDTVSWYQQALGQGPQFIFQYYEEEERQRGNFPDRFSGHQFPNYSSELNVNALLLGDSALYLCASSLVSDYGYTFGSGTRLTVV.